Below are 16 T cell receptor beta chains sequenced from a single sample in a study of shared clonotypes between healthy human individuals. Some clones are missing from TCRdb's copy, which holds only in-frame ones; the method was immunoSEQ multiplex PCR. The repertoire has around 2.3 million clones, approximately 96% of them found once; the top ten carry around 0.13%. Input material: naive CD4+ T cells sorted from blood. Sample subset: CD45RA+ positively selected. The receptors come from a man younger than 30 in good health.

This chain joins TRBV18 and TRBJ2-6; 14 bases map to TRBD2. The CDR3 contains 18 residues. The trim removed 6 bases at V and 2 bases at J, leaving 6 bases unmatched. CDR1 and CDR2 from the germline V gene are KGHSH and LQKENI. The CDR3 is CASSPTSGRAPGANVLTF. CDR3 DNA: TGTGCCAGCTCTCCGACTAGCGGGAGGGCCCCTGGGGCCAACGTCCTGACTTTC.

With regard to this clone: Other DNA sequences in the sample encode the same CDR3. This chain links TRBV6-5 with TRBJ2-7, with 8 bases that match TRBD2. The CDR3 totals 13 residues. Germline V gene sequence: CDR1 MNHEY, CDR2 SVGAGI. V was pared by 6 bases and J by 3 bases, with 4 bases of the junction left unmatched. CDR3 nucleotides: TGTGCCAGCAGCCGAGCGGGGGACTACGAGCAGTACTTC. It codes for CASSRAGDYEQYF.

The chain links TRBV14 to TRBJ2-5; the match to TRBD2 covers 9 bases. CDR3 length: 16 residues. CDR1 and CDR2 (germline): SGHDN, FVKESK. J gave up 3 bases and V 1 base, and 6 bases lay outside the gene matches. The CDR3 protein is CASSQGLAVGEETQYF. CDR3 nucleotide sequence: TGTGCCAGCAGCCAAGGACTAGCGGTGGGAGAAGAGACCCAGTACTTC.

Points on this clone: The same CDR3 can be traced to other DNA sequences in this sample. This rearrangement joins TRBV19 to TRBJ2-2; 8 nucleotides match TRBD1. Per the germline V gene, CDR1 is LNHDA and CDR2 is SQIVND (reference sequence). This CDR3 has 15 residues. The trim removed 3 bases at V and 0 bases at J, leaving 0 bases unmatched. In nucleotides, the CDR3 is TGTGCCAGTAGTATGGACAGGGCGAACACCGGGGAGCTGTTTTTT. This encodes CASSMDRANTGELFF.

The gene calls are TRBV6-5 and TRBJ2-3; TRBD1 is a possible D gene (7 bases). V lost 4 bases to trimming and J lost 3 bases, with 17 bases between them. Germline values: CDR1 MNHEY, CDR2 SVGAGI. CDR3 length equals 16 residues. DNA of the CDR3: TGTGCCAGCAGTTTACTAGCAGCCAGGGGGACAGATACGCAGTATTTT. Translation gives CASSLLAARGTDTQYF.

This rearrangement joins TRBV4-2 to TRBJ1-6; TRBD1 is a possible D gene (6 bases). CDR1 LGHNA and CDR2 YNFKEQ come from the germline V gene. The CDR3 has 17 residues. V gave up 4 bases and J gave up 0 bases, with 13 bases separating them. The CDR3: CASSRNRVTSYNSPLHF. CDR3 nucleotide sequence: TGTGCCAGCAGCCGCAACAGGGTTACCTCCTATAATTCACCCCTCCACTTT.

This clone came up once. The chain couples TRBV11-2 to TRBJ1-6; tentative D call: TRBD1 (6 bases). The CDR3 has 15 residues. Germline loops: CDR1 SGHAT, CDR2 FQNNGV. V was shortened by 1 base and J by 10 bases, with 14 bases between the two germline ends. The CDR3 DNA reads TGTGCCAGCAGCTTAGGTAGGGGGGTAAGATCACCCCTCCACTTT. The encoded protein is CASSLGRGVRSPLHF. The full variable domain, its missing parts supplied by reference TRBV11-2 and TRBJ1-6, is EAGVAQSPRYKIIEKRQSVAFWCNPISGHATLYWYQQILGQGPKLLIQFQNNGVVDDSQLPKDRFSAERLKGVDSTLKIQPAKLEDSAVYLCASSLGRGVRSPLHFGNGTRLTVT.

The chain is built from TRBV2 and TRBJ1-1; the D gene is possibly TRBD1 (5 bases). The germline V gene encodes CDR1 SNHLY and CDR2 FYNNEI. The V gene lost 4 bases and the J gene lost 6 bases, with 18 bases spanning the gap. The CDR3 has 15 residues. The CDR3 spells CASSGTGGDGAEAFF. The CDR3 DNA reads TGTGCCAGCAGTGGGACTGGGGGGGACGGCGCTGAAGCTTTCTTT.

This chain joins TRBV21-1 and TRBJ1-1. TRBV21-1 is a known pseudogene. The CDR3 contains 15 residues. The CDR3 DNA is TGTGCCAGCAGCAAGGACGTGTCGGGGAGTACTGAAGCTTTCTTT. Translation gives CASSKDVSGSTEAFF.

V and J are TRBV5-1 and TRBJ2-5; possibly TRBD2 for D (5 bases). The CDR3 consists of 14 residues. CDR1 and CDR2 (germline): SGHRS, YFSETQ. The V end was cut by 7 bases, the J end by 1 base, with 14 bases between. CDR3 DNA: TGCGCCAGCTCCGATCTCAGCGGCCAAGAGACCCAGTACTTC. As protein: CASSDLSGQETQYF.

J is TRBJ2-1 and V is TRBV10-1; 15 bases agree with TRBD2. The germline V gene encodes CDR1 WNHNN and CDR2 SYGVQD (reference sequence). The CDR3 loop spans 17 amino acids. The J segment lost 5 bases and the V segment lost 4 bases, leaving 6 bases of the junction unmatched. The CDR3 protein is CASSAGTSGRLNNEQFF. CDR3 nucleotide sequence: TGCGCCAGCAGTGCGGGGACTAGCGGGAGGTTAAACAATGAGCAGTTCTTC.

The CDR3 DNA reads TGCGCCAGCAGTGGGGGGACTAGCGGGAGACAAACCACAGATACGCAGTATTTT. It yields the protein CASSGGTSGRQTTDTQYF. The chain couples TRBV10-1 to TRBJ2-3; 14 bases fit TRBD2. Losses at the gene ends were 4 bases for V and 2 bases for J; bases not matched to a gene: 8. Looked up from germline, CDR1 is WNHNN and CDR2 is SYGVQD (reference sequence). CDR3 length: 18 residues.

V and J are TRBV10-1 and TRBJ2-7; 10 bases match TRBD2. V lost 11 bases to trimming and J lost 12 bases; unmatched junction nucleotides: 16. The CDR3 spans 13 residues. Germline V gene sequence: CDR1 WNHNN, CDR2 SYGVQD (reference sequence). In nucleotides, the CDR3 is TGCGCCCCCCTGGGCCGAGCGGGAGGGCCGAGGTACTTC. This codes for CAPLGRAGGPRYF.

This chain connects TRBV6-1 to TRBJ1-4, with a weak D call TRBD1 (5 bases). V lost 6 bases, J lost 5 bases, and 13 bases lay in between. The CDR3 has 14 amino acids. Looked up from germline, CDR1 is MNHNS and CDR2 is SASEGT. This CDR3 reads CASRPGTGNEKLFF. CDR3 DNA: TGTGCCAGCAGACCGGGGACTGGAAATGAAAAACTGTTTTTT.

This clone has only one observation. The sample holds other DNA sequences that translate to the same CDR3. This chain joins TRBV7-2 and TRBJ2-7; D gene ambiguous. Germline-derived CDR1 and CDR2 are SGHTA and FQGNSA. The V and J ends lost 2 bases and 6 bases respectively, with 5 bases between them. There are 11 residues in the CDR3. In DNA, the CDR3 is TGTGCCAGCAGCTTATCGGGCGAGCAGTACTTC. This codes for CASSLSGEQYF.

The chain is built from TRBV2 and TRBJ1-2; 8 bases are a match to TRBD1. CDR1 and CDR2 (germline): SNHLY, FYNNEI. The CDR3 totals 14 residues. Trimming cost V 4 bases and J 5 bases; bases outside gene matches: 6. The CDR3 here is CASSGQGTSYGYTF. CDR3 bases: TGTGCCAGCAGTGGACAGGGGACTTCATATGGCTACACCTTC. Together with reference TRBV2 and TRBJ1-2, the CDR3 gives the full variable domain: EPEVTQTPSHQVTQMGQEVILRCVPISNHLYFYWYRQILGQKVEFLVSFYNNEISEKSEIFDDQFSVERPDGSNFTLKIRSTKLEDSAMYFCASSGQGTSYGYTFGSGTRLTVV.